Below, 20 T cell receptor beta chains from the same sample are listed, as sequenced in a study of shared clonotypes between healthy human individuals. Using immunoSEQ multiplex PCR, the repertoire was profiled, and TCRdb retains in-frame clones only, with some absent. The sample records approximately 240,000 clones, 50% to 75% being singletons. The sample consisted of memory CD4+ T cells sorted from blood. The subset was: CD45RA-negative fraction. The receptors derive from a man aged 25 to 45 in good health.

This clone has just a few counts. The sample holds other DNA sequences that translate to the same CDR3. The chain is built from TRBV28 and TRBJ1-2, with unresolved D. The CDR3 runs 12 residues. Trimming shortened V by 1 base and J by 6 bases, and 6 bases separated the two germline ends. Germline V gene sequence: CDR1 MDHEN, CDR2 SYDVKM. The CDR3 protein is CASSLSGDGYTF. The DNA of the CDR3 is TGTGCCAGCAGTTTATCTGGGGATGGCTACACCTTC.

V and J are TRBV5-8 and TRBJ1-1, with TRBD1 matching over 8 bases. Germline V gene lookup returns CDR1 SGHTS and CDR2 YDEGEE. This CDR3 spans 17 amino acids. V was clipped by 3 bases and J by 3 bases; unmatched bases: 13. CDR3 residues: CASSSWTGNVIDTEAFF. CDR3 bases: TGTGCCAGCAGCTCCTGGACAGGGAATGTAATTGACACTGAAGCTTTCTTT.

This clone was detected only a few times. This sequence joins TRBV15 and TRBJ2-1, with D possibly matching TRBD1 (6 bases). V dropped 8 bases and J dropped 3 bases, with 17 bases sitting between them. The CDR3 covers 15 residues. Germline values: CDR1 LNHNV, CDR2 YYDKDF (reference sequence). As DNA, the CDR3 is TGTGCCACCCTTCCCGACCCAGGGGTCTACAATGAGCAGTTCTTC. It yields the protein CATLPDPGVYNEQFF. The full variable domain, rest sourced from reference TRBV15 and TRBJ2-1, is DAMVIQNPRYQVTQFGKPVTLSCSQTLNHNVMYWYQQKSSQAPKLLFHYYDKDFNNEADTPDNFQSRRPNTSFCFLDIRSPGLGDTAMYLCATLPDPGVYNEQFFGPGTRLTVL.

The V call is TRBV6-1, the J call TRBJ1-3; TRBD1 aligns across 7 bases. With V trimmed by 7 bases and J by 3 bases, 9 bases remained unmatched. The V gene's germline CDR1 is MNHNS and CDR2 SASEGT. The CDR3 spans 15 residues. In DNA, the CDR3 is TGTGCCAGCACAAAGGGGGGACAGAGTGGAAACACCATATATTTT. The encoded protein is CASTKGGQSGNTIYF.

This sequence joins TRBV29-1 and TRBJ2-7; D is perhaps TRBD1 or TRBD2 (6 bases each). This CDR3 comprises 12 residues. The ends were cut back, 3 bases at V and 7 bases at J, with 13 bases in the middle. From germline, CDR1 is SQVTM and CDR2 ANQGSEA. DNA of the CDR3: TGCAGCGTTGACCCAGGGGCGGGGGAGCAGTACTTC. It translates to CSVDPGAGEQYF.

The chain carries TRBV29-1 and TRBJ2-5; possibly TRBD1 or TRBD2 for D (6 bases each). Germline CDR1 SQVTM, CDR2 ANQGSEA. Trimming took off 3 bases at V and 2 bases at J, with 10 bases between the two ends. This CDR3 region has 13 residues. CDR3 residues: CSVDGGLQETQYF. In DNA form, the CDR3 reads TGCAGCGTTGATGGGGGGCTACAAGAGACCCAGTACTTC. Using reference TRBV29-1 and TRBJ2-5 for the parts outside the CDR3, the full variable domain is SAVISQKPSRDICQRGTSLTIQCQVDSQVTMMFWYRQQPGQSLTLIATANQGSEATYESGFVIDKFPISRPNLTFSTLTVSNMSPEDSSIYLCSVDGGLQETQYFGPGTRLLVL.

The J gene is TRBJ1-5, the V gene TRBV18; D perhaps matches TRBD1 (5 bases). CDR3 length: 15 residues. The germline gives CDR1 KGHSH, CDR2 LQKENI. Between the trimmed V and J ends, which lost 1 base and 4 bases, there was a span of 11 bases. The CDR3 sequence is CASSPQGHLNQPQHF. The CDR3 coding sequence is TGTGCCAGCTCACCACAAGGACACCTTAATCAGCCCCAGCATTTT.

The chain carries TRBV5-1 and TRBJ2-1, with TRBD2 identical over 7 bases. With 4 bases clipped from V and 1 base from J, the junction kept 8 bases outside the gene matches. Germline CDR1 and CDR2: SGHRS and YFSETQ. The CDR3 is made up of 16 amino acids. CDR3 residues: CASSRGGSGSYNEQFF. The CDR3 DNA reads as TGCGCCAGCAGCAGGGGCGGGAGTGGGTCCTACAATGAGCAGTTCTTC.

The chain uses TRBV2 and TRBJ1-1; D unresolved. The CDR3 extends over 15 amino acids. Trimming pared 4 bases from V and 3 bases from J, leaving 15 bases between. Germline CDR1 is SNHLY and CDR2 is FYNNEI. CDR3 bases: TGTGCCAGCAGTGGGGCCGGGATCTGGGACACTGAAGCTTTCTTT. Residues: CASSGAGIWDTEAFF. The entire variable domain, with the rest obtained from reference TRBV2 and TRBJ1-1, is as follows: EPEVTQTPSHQVTQMGQEVILRCVPISNHLYFYWYRQILGQKVEFLVSFYNNEISEKSEIFDDQFSVERPDGSNFTLKIRSTKLEDSAMYFCASSGAGIWDTEAFFGQGTRLTVV.

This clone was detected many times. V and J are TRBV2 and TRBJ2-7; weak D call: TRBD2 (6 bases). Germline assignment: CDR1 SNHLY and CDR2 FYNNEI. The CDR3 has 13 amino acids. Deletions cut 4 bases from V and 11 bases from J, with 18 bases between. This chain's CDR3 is CASSGSGEIREYF. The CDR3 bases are TGTGCCAGCAGTGGATCGGGGGAGATAAGGGAGTACTTC.

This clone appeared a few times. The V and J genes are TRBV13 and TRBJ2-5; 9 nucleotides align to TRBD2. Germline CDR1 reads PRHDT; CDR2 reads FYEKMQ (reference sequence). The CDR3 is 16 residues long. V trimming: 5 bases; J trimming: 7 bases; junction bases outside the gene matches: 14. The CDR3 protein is CASSKPAGGGFGTQYF. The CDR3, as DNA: TGTGCCAGCAGCAAACCAGCGGGAGGTGGATTTGGGACCCAGTACTTC. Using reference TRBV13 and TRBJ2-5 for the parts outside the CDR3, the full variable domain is AAGVIQSPRHLIKEKRETATLKCYPIPRHDTVYWYQQGPGQDPQFLISFYEKMQSDKGSIPDRFSAQQFSDYHSELNMSSLELGDSALYFCASSKPAGGGFGTQYFGPGTRLLVL.

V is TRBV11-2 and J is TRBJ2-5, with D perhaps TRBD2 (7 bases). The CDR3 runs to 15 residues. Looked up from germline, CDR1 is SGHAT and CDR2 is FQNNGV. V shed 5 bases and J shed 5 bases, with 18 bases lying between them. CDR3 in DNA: TGTGCCAGCAGCCTCCAAGGGGGGGCAGGGGAGACCCAGTACTTC. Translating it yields CASSLQGGAGETQYF.

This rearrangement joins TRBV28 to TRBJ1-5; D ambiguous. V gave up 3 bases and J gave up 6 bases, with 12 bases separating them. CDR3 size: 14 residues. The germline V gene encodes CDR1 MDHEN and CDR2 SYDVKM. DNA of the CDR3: TGTGCCAGCAGTTTCCCGGTAGTCGGTCAGCCCCAGCATTTT. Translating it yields CASSFPVVGQPQHF.

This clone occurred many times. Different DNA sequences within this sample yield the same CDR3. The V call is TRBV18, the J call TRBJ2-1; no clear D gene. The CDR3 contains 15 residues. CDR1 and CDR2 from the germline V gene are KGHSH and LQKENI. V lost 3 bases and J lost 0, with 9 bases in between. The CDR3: CASSPYVSSYNEQFF. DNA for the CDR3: TGTGCCAGCTCACCCTACGTGAGCTCCTACAATGAGCAGTTCTTC.

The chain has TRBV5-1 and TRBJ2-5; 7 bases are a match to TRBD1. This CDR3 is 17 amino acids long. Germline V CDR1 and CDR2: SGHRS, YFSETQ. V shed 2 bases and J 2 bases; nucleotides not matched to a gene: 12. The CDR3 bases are TGCGCCAGCAGCTTCCCCCCCGGACAGGTCAATCAAGAGACCCAGTACTTC. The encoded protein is CASSFPPGQVNQETQYF.

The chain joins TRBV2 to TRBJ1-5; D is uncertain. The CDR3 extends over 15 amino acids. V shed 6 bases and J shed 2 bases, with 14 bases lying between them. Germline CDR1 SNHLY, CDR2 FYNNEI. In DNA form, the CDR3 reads TGTGCCAGCAGCGACCGGCTTGGGGGCAATCAGCCCCAGCATTTT. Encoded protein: CASSDRLGGNQPQHF. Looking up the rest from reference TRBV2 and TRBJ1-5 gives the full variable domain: EPEVTQTPSHQVTQMGQEVILRCVPISNHLYFYWYRQILGQKVEFLVSFYNNEISEKSEIFDDQFSVERPDGSNFTLKIRSTKLEDSAMYFCASSDRLGGNQPQHFGDGTRLSIL.

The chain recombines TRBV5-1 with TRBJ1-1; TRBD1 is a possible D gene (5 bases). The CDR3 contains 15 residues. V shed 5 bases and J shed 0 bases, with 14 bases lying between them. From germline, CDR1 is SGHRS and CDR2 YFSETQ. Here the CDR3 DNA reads TGCGCCAGCAGTCGACAGCCTCTAATGAACACTGAAGCTTTCTTT. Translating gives CASSRQPLMNTEAFF.

Here the CDR3 reads CASRLGSGANVLTF. CDR3 DNA: TGTGCCAGCAGATTGGGGTCTGGGGCCAACGTCCTGACTTTC. The chain is built from TRBV6-1 and TRBJ2-6, with D unclear. The germline V gene has CDR1 MNHNS and CDR2 SASEGT. Between the trimmed V and J ends, which lost 6 bases and 1 base, there was a span of 7 bases. The CDR3 has 14 amino acids.

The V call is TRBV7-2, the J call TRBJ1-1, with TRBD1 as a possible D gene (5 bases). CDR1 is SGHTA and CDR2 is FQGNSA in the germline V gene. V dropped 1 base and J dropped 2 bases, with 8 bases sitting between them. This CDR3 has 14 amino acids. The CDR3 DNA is TGTGCCAGCAGCTTAGTCCAGGGAAACACTGAAGCTTTCTTT. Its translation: CASSLVQGNTEAFF.

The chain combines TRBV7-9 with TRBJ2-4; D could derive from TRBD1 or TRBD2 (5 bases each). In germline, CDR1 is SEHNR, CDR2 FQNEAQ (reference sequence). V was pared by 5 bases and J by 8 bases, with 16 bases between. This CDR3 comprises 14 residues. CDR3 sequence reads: CASSRERRGDIQYF. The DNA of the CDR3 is TGTGCCAGCAGCCGGGAAAGAAGAGGGGACATTCAGTACTTC. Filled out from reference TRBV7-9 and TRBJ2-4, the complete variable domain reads DTGVSQNPRHKITKRGQNVTFRCDPISEHNRLYWYRQTLGQGPEFLTYFQNEAQLEKSRLLSDRFSAERPKGSFSTLEIQRTEQGDSAMYLCASSRERRGDIQYFGAGTRLSVL.